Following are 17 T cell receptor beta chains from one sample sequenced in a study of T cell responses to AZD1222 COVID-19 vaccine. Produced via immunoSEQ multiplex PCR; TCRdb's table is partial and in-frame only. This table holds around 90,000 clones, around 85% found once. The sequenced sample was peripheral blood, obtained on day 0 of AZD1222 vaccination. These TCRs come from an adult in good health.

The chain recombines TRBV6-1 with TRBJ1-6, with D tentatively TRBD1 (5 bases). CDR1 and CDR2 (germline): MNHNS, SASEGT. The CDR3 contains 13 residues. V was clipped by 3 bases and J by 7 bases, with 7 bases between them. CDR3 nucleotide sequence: TGTGCCAGCAGTGAGGGACCAAATTCACCCCTCCACTTT. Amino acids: CASSEGPNSPLHF.

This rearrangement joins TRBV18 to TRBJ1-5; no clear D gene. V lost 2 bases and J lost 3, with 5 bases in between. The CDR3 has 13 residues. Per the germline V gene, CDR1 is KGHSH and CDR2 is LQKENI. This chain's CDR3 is CASSPGDNQPQHF. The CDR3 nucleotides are TGTGCCAGCTCACCAGGGGACAATCAGCCCCAGCATTTT.

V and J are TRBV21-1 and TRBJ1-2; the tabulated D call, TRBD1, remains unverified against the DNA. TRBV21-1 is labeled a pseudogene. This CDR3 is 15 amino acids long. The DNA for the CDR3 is TGTGCCAGCAGCAAAGTAGGGGGTTTGGCTTATGGCTACACCTTC. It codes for CASSKVGGLAYGYTF.

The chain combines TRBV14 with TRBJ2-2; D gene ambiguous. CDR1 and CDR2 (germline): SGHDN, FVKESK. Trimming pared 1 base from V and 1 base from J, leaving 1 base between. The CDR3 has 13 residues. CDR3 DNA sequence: TGTGCCAGCAGCCAAGTGAACACCGGGGAGCTGTTTTTT. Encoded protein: CASSQVNTGELFF. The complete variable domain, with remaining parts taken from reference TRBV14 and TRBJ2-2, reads EAGVTQFPSHSVIEKGQTVTLRCDPISGHDNLYWYRRVMGKEIKFLLHFVKESKQDESGMPNNRFLAERTGGTYSTLKVQPAELEDSGVYFCASSQVNTGELFFGEGSRLTVL.

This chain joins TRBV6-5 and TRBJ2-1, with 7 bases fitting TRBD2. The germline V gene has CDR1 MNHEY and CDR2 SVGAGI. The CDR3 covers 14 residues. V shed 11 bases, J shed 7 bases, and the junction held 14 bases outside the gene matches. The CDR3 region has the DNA TGTGCCGGGACGTCCTTTACGGGAGGTAATGAGCAGTTCTTC. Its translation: CAGTSFTGGNEQFF.

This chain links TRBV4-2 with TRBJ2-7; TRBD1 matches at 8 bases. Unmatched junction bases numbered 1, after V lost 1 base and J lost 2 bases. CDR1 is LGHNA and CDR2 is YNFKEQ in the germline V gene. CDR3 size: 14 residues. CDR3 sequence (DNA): TGTGCCAGCAGCCAAGGACAGGGGACCTACGAGCAGTACTTC. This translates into CASSQGQGTYEQYF.

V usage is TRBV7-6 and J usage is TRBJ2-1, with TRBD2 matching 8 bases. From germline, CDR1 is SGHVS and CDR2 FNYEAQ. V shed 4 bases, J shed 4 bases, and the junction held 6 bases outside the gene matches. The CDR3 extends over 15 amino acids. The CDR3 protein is CASSSSPSGYNEQFF. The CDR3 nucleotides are TGTGCCAGCAGCTCCAGTCCTAGCGGGTACAATGAGCAGTTCTTC.

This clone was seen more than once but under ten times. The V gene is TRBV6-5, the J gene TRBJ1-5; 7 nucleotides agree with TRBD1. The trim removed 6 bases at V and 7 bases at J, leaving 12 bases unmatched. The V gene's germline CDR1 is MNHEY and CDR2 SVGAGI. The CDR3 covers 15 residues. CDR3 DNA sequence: TGTGCCAGCAGACAAAGGGAGGGGGCTTGGCAGCCCCAGCATTTT. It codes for CASRQREGAWQPQHF.

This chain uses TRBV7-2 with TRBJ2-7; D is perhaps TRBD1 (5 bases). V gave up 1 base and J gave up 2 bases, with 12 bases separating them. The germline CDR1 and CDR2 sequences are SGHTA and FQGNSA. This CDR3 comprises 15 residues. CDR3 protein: CASSLVPGPTYEQYF. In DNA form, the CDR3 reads TGTGCCAGCAGCTTAGTCCCAGGGCCAACCTACGAGCAGTACTTC. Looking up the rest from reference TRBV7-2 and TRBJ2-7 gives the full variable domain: GAGVSQSPSNKVTEKGKDVELRCDPISGHTALYWYRQSLGQGLEFLIYFQGNSAPDKSGLPSDRFSAERTGGSVSTLTIQRTQQEDSAVYLCASSLVPGPTYEQYFGPGTRLTVT.

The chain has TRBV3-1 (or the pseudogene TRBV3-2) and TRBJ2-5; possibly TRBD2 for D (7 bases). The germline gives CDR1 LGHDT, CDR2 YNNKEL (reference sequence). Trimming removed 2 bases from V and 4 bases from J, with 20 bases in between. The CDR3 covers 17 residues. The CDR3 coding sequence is TGTGCCAGCAGCCAAATTTGGGAGGGGGGACCTGGAGAGACCCAGTACTTC. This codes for CASSQIWEGGPGETQYF.

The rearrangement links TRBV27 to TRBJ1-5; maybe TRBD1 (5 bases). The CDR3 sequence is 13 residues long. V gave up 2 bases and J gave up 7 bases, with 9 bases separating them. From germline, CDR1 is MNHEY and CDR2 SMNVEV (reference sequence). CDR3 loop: CASSLQGGQPQHF. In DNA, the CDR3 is TGTGCCAGCAGTTTACAGGGTGGACAGCCCCAGCATTTT.

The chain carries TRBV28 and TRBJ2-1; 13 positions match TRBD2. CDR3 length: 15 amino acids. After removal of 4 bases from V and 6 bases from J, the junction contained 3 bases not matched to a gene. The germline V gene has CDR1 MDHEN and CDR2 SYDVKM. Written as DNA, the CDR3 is TGTGCCAGCAGTTCCGGACTAGCGGGGGCCAATGAGCAGTTCTTC. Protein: CASSSGLAGANEQFF.

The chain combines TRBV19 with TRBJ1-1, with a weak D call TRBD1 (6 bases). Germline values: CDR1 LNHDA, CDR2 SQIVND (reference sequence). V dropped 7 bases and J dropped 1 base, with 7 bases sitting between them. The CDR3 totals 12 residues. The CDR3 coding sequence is TGTGCCAGTAAGACAGGGAACACTGAAGCTTTCTTT. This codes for CASKTGNTEAFF.

The CDR3 DNA sequence: TGTGCCAGCAGTTACCTCAGGTACAATGAGCAGTTCTTC. Encoded protein: CASSYLRYNEQFF. J is TRBJ2-1 and V is TRBV6-2 or TRBV6-3; D not resolved. Germline-derived CDR1 and CDR2 are MNHEY and SVGEGT. Trimming stripped 2 bases from V and 4 bases from J, with 6 bases between. The CDR3 sequence is 13 residues long.

The CDR3 reads CASSAGQLEAFF. In DNA form, the CDR3 reads TGTGCCAGCAGCGCAGGACAGCTTGAAGCTTTCTTT. The rearrangement uses TRBV7-2 and TRBJ1-1; tentative D call: TRBD1 (6 bases). CDR1 and CDR2 from the germline V gene are SGHTA and FQGNSA. The germline V and J ends were trimmed by 5 bases and 7 bases, with 11 bases remaining between them. The CDR3 consists of 12 residues.

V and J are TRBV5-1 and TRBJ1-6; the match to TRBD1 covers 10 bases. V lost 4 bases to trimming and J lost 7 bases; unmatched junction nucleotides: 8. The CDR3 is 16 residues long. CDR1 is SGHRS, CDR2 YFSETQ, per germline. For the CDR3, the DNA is TGCGCCAGCAGCCTCGGGACAGGGGAGAGGAATTCACCCCTCCACTTT. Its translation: CASSLGTGERNSPLHF.

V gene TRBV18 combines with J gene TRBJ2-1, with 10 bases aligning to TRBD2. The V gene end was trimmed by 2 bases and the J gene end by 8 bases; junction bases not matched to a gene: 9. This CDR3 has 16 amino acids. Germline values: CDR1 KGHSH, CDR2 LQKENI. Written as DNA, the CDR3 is TGTGCCAGCTCACCAGGATTAGCGGGGGGCGGTGATGAGCAGTTCTTC. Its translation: CASSPGLAGGGDEQFF. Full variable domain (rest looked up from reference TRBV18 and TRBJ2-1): NAGVMQNPRHLVRRRGQEARLRCSPMKGHSHVYWYRQLPEEGLKFMVYLQKENIIDESGMPKERFSAEFPKEGPSILRIQQVVRGDSAAYFCASSPGLAGGGDEQFFGPGTRLTVL.